The clone carrying this T cell receptor (beta chain) was detected a few times. This record comes from a study of T cells after yellow fever vaccination. The wider study: Preparation used SMART-Seq v4 Ultra Low Input for the low-cell-number fractions.

TCRdb itself ran the 5' RACE reads through MiXCR, one entry per CDR3 protein. The sample includes over 300,000 distinct CDR3 sequences, 3% to 4.5% seen only once; the top ten take around 24%. The receptor was isolated from a man between 18 and 35 years old who received the YFV17D yellow fever vaccine. The sample consisted of PBMCs, taken on the day of the yellow fever booster vaccination.

This chain's CDR3 is CAWSRQGGSSYNEQFF. CDR3 nucleotides: TGTGCCTGGAGCAGACAGGGGGGGAGCTCCTACAATGAGCAGTTCTTC. The chain is built from TRBV30 and TRBJ2-1; the match to TRBD1 covers 9 bases. In germline, CDR1 is GTSNPN, CDR2 SVGIG (reference sequence). The CDR3 extends over 16 amino acids. With V trimmed by 3 bases and J by 0 bases, 6 bases remained unmatched.